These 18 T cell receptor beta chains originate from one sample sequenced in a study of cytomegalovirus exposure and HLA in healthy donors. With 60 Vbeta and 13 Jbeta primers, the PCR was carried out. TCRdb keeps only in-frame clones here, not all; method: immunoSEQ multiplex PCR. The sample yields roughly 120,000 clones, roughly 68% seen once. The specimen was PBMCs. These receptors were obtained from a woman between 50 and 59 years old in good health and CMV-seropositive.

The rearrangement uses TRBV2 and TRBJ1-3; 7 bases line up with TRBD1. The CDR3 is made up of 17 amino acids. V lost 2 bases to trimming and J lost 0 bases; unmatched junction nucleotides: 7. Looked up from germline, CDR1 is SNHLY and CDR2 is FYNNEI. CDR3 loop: CASSEQGQMISGNTIYF. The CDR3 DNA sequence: TGTGCCAGCAGTGAACAGGGACAGATGATCTCTGGAAACACCATATATTTT.

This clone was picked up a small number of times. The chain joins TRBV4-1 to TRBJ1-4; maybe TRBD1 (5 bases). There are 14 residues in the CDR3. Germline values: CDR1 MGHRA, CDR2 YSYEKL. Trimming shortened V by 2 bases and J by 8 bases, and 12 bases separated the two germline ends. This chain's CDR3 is CASSQQQDGEKLFF. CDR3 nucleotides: TGCGCCAGCAGCCAACAACAGGACGGAGAAAAACTGTTTTTT.

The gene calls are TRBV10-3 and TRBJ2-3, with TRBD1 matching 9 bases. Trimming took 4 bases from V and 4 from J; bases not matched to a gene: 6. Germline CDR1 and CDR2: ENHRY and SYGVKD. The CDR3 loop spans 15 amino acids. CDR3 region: CAISGQGGVADTQYF. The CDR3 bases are TGTGCCATCAGTGGACAGGGGGGAGTCGCAGATACGCAGTATTTT.

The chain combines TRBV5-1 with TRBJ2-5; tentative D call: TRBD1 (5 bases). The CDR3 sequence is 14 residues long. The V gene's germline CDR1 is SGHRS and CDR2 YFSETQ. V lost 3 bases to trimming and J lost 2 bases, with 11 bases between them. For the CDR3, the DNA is TGCGCCAGCAGCTGGTCGACAGCTCAAGAGACCCAGTACTTC. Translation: CASSWSTAQETQYF. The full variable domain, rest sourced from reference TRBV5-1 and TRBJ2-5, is KAGVTQTPRYLIKTRGQQVTLSCSPISGHRSVSWYQQTPGQGLQFLFEYFSETQRNKGNFPGRFSGRQFSNSRSEMNVSTLELGDSALYLCASSWSTAQETQYFGPGTRLLVL.

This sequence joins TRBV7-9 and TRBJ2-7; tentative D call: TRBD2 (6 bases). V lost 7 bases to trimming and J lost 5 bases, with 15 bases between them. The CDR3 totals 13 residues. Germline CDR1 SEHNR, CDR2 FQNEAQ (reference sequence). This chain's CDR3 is CASTLAGLNEQYF. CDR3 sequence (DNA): TGTGCCAGCACCCTTGCGGGGTTAAACGAGCAGTACTTC.

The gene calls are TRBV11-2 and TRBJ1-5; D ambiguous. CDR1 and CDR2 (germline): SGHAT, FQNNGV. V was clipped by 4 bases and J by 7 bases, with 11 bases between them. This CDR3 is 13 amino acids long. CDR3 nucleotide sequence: TGTGCCAGCAGCTCTTCGGCGGGCCAGCCCCAGCATTTT. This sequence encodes CASSSSAGQPQHF.

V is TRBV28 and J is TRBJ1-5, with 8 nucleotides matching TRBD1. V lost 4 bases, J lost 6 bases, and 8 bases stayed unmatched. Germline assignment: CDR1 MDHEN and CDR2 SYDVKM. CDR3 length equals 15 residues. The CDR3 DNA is TGTGCCAGCAGTTCCAGGGGGCTTTTCAGTCAGCCCCAGCATTTT. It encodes CASSSRGLFSQPQHF.

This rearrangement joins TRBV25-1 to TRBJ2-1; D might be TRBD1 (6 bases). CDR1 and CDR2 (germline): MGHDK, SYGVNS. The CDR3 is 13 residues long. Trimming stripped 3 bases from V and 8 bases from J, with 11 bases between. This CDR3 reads CASSDWTADEQFF. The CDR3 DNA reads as TGTGCCAGCAGTGACTGGACAGCCGATGAGCAGTTCTTC.

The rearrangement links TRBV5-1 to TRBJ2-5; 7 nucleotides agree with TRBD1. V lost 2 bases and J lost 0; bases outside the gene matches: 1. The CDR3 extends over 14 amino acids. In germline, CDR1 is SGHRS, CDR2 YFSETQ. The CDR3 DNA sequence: TGCGCCAGCAGCTTACAGGGGAACCAAGAGACCCAGTACTTC. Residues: CASSLQGNQETQYF.

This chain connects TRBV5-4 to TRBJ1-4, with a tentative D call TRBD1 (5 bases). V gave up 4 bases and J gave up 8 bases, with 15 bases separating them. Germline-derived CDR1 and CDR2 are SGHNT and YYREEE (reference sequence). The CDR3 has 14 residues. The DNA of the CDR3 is TGTGCCAGCAGCGGGCCCGGGGGAGGAGAAAAACTGTTTTTT. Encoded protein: CASSGPGGGEKLFF. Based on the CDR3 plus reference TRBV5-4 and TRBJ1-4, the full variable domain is ETGVTQSPTHLIKTRGQQVTLRCSSQSGHNTVSWYQQALGQGPQFIFQYYREEENGRGNFPPRFSGLQFPNYSSELNVNALELDDSALYLCASSGPGGGEKLFFGSGTQLSVL.

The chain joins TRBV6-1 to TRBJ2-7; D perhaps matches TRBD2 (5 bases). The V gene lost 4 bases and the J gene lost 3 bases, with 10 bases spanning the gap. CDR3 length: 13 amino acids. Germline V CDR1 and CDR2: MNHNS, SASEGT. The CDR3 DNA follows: TGTGCCAGCAGTGGGGGAGATGACTACGAGCAGTACTTC. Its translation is CASSGGDDYEQYF.

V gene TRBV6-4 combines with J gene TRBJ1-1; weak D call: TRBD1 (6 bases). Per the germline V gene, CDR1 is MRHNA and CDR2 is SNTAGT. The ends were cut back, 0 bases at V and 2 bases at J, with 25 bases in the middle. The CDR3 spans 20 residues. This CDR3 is CASSDSRTDKTTVANTEAFF. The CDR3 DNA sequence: TGTGCCAGCAGTGACTCTCGGACAGACAAAACCACGGTGGCCAACACTGAAGCTTTCTTT.

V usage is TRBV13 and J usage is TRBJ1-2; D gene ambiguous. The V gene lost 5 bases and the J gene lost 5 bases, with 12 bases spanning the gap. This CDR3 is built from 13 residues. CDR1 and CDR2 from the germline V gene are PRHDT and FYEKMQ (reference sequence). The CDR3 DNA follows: TGTGCCAGCAGCGAGGGTGGGAGGTATGGCTACACCTTC. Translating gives CASSEGGRYGYTF.

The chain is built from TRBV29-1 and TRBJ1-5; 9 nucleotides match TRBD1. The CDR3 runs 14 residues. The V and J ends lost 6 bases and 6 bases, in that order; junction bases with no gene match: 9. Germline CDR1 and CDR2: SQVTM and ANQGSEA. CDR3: CSVQTGGQGQPQHF. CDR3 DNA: TGCAGCGTACAAACAGGGGGCCAGGGTCAGCCCCAGCATTTT.

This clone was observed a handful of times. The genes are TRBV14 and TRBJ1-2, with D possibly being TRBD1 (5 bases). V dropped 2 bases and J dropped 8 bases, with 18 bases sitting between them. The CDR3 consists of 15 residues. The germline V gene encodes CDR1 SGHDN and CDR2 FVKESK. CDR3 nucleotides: TGTGCCAGCAGCCAAATCCTAGACCAGCAGGGAGGCTACACCTTC. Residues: CASSQILDQQGGYTF.

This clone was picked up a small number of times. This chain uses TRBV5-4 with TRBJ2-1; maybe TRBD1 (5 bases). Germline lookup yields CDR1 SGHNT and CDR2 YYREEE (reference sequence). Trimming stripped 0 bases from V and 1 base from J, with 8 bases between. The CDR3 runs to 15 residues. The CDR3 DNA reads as TGTGCCAGCAGCTTGGATCAGGGTTCCTACAATGAGCAGTTCTTC. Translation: CASSLDQGSYNEQFF.

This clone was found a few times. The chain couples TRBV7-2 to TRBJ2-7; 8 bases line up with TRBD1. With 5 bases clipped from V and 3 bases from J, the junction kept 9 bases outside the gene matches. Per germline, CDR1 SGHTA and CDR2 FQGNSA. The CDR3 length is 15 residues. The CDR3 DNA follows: TGTGCCAGCAGCCAAGGACAGGGATTAGGCTACGAGCAGTACTTC. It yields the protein CASSQGQGLGYEQYF.

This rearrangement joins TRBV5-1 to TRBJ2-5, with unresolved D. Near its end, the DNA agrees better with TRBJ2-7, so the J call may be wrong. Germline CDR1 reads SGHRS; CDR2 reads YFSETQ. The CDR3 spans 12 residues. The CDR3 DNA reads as TGCGCCAGCAGCTCCGGAGTGTACGAGCAGTACTTC. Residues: CASSSGVYEQYF.